A single sample gave rise to the 3 T cell receptor beta chains below, sequenced in a study of CD8+ T cells in alopecia areata (dated by TCRdb to the late 2010s). Receptor libraries were prepared by the immunoSEQ multiplex PCR assay. To provide template for TCR sequencing, every sample had RNA extracted and reverse transcribed into cDNA. The source is immuneACCESS, and TCRdb retained only in-frame sequences with V and J called. Part of the clones is not carried over; for the studies checked, unresolved V genes explain less than half of this, and the remainder is unexplained. The sample data list 150,000 or so clones, and around 55% of these were observed just once. The ten largest clones take up approximately 4.8% of the sample. Specimen: CD4+ T cells sorted from blood. These receptor sequences come from a human donor in good health.

The chain couples TRBV6-5 to TRBJ1-5; possibly TRBD1 for D (6 bases). CDR1 and CDR2 (germline): MNHEY, SVGAGI. Between the trimmed V and J ends, which lost 0 bases and 6 bases, there was a span of 9 bases. The CDR3 extends over 14 amino acids. DNA for the CDR3: TGTGCCAGCAGTTACTCGATCAGGGGTCAGCCCCAGCATTTT. The encoded protein is CASSYSIRGQPQHF.

This chain connects TRBV28 to TRBJ1-1; D gene ambiguous. CDR1 MDHEN and CDR2 SYDVKM come from the germline V gene. The CDR3 has 12 residues. V dropped 7 bases and J dropped 4 bases, with 10 bases sitting between them. The CDR3 sequence: CASTPPGTEAFF. DNA of the CDR3: TGTGCCAGCACCCCTCCGGGCACTGAAGCTTTCTTT.

A few counts support this clone. This chain joins TRBV6-1 and TRBJ1-3; D not certain. CDR1 is MNHNS, CDR2 SASEGT, per germline. V gave up 6 bases and J gave up 4 bases, with 16 bases separating them. CDR3 size: 15 residues. DNA of the CDR3: TGTGCCAGCAGACCGGGAAAAAGCTCAGGAAACACCATATATTTT. It is translated as CASRPGKSSGNTIYF.